These 8 T cell receptor beta chains originate from one sample sequenced in a study of blood T cell repertoires in COVID-19 (TCRdb year 2020). The library was built by means of the immunoSEQ multiplex PCR assay. What TCRdb holds here is the immuneACCESS table cut down to in-frame rearrangements. Part of the clones is not present; checked against another copy, under half of the missing clones reflect an unresolved V gene, and the others are unexplained. Present in this sample are around 260,000 clones, over 75% of which were seen just once. The top ten clonotypes cover roughly 1.1% of the sample. Sequencing input: PBMCs or T cells enriched from blood (not recorded which). The origin of the receptors is a woman in her thirties who had recovered from COVID-19.

The chain uses TRBV10-2 and TRBJ2-7; D uncertain. Trimming left V 3 bases short and J 2 bases short, with 11 bases between. Germline CDR1 is WSHSY and CDR2 is SAAADI. The CDR3 extends over 14 amino acids. The CDR3 spells CASSEPGNPYEQYF. CDR3 DNA: TGCGCCAGCAGTGAACCGGGTAATCCCTACGAGCAGTACTTC.

J is TRBJ2-2 and V is TRBV11-2; the match to TRBD2 covers 8 bases. J gave up 0 bases and V 2 bases, and 8 bases lay outside the gene matches. CDR1 is SGHAT and CDR2 is FQNNGV in the germline V gene. The length of the CDR3 is 18 residues. The CDR3 sequence: CASSLPLTSGTNTGELFF. DNA of the CDR3: TGTGCCAGCAGCTTACCCCTTACTAGCGGCACGAACACCGGGGAGCTGTTTTTT.

The chain is built from TRBV5-1 and TRBJ2-3, with TRBD1 matching 8 bases. Germline CDR1 is SGHRS and CDR2 is YFSETQ. With 5 bases clipped from V and 4 bases from J, the junction kept 15 bases outside the gene matches. The CDR3 totals 17 residues. CDR3 region: CASRQKIQGGNSDTQYF. For the CDR3, the DNA is TGCGCCAGCAGACAAAAAATACAGGGGGGAAATTCAGATACGCAGTATTTT.

V is TRBV5-4 and J is TRBJ2-2; 11 positions agree with TRBD1. V was clipped by 10 bases and J by 5 bases; unmatched bases: 13. Looked up from germline, CDR1 is SGHNT and CDR2 is YYREEE (reference sequence). This CDR3 is built from 16 residues. CDR3 sequence (DNA): TGTGCCGTGACCTCCTTGGACAGGGGGCAGACCGGGGAGCTGTTTTTT. Translation gives CAVTSLDRGQTGELFF.

CDR3 residues: CASSNGQGSQPQHF. DNA for the CDR3: TGTGCCAGTAGTAACGGACAGGGAAGTCAGCCCCAGCATTTT. This rearrangement joins TRBV19 to TRBJ1-5; 8 bases fit TRBD1. The junction had 5 bases not matched to a gene; V was cut back by 4 bases and J by 6 bases. Germline CDR1 reads LNHDA; CDR2 reads SQIVND (reference sequence). The CDR3 sequence is 14 residues long.

This clone was recorded a few times. This chain uses TRBV27 with TRBJ2-3, with D hard to call. The germline V and J ends were trimmed by 6 bases and 1 base, with 8 bases remaining between them. Looked up from germline, CDR1 is MNHEY and CDR2 is SMNVEV (reference sequence). The CDR3 totals 13 residues. The CDR3 region has the DNA TGTGCCAGCAGCCCCCGGGGCACAGATACGCAGTATTTT. It codes for CASSPRGTDTQYF.

The gene calls are TRBV19 and TRBJ2-3; 12 bases align to TRBD2. With 1 base clipped from V and 0 bases from J, the junction kept 5 bases outside the gene matches. This CDR3 has 18 amino acids. Germline lookup yields CDR1 LNHDA and CDR2 SQIVND (reference sequence). The CDR3 coding sequence is TGTGCCAGTAGTATAGGTCTAGCGGGAGGGCGTAGCACAGATACGCAGTATTTT. Translation gives CASSIGLAGGRSTDTQYF.

This clone was observed a handful of times. The chain combines TRBV11-3 with TRBJ2-1; TRBD2 matches 11 bases. The CDR3 contains 15 residues. Germline V gene lookup returns CDR1 SGHNT and CDR2 YENEEA. V lost 2 bases, J lost 7 bases, and 4 bases stayed unmatched. The CDR3: CASSLTSGSSNEQFF. The CDR3, as DNA: TGTGCCAGCAGCTTAACTAGCGGGAGTTCTAATGAGCAGTTCTTC.